The clone carrying this T cell receptor beta chain was recorded at least ten times. The target antigen is unknown. Everyone who donated was a Caucasian adult who lived in Nashville, Tennessee. Splitting the CD4+ cells yielded a CD45RA+ naive subset and a CD45RA-negative memory subset. This specimen comes from a study of shared clonotypes between healthy human individuals. Study observations and caveats: Investigators expected sequencing depth to affect clonotype sharing among donors.

Clones were read by immunoSEQ multiplex PCR, and TCRdb kept only the in-frame ones, dropping some. The sample shows approximately 700,000 clones, about 80% of them seen only once. This CDR3 region has 15 residues. From germline, CDR1 is GTSNPN and CDR2 SVGIG (reference sequence). Trimming left V 0 bases short and J 0 bases short, with 10 bases between. The specimen sequenced was memory CD4+ T cells sorted from blood. Subset indicated: CD45RA-negative fraction. The chain has TRBV30 and TRBJ2-3, with unresolved D. The sequence came from a woman in her 30s in good health. The CDR3 coding sequence is TGTGCCTGGAGTGTACTGGGCGGTAGCACAGATACGCAGTATTTT. This gives the protein CAWSVLGGSTDTQYF. Looking up the rest from reference TRBV30 and TRBJ2-3 gives the full variable domain: SQTIHQWPATLVQPVGSPLSLECTVEGTSNPNLYWYRQAAGRGLQLLFYSVGIGQISSEVPQNLSASRPQDRQFILSSKKLLLSDSGFYLCAWSVLGGSTDTQYFGPGTRLTVL.